These T cell receptor beta chains were read from a single sample in a study of T cells after yellow fever vaccination. TCRdb re-called the 5' RACE reads through MiXCR, storing one row per CDR3 protein. The repertoire holds 60,000 to 75,000 distinct CDR3 sequences, 6.5% seen once, with 37% in the top ten. The sample here was CD8+ T cells sorted from PBMCs, taken roughly 47 days after the first yellow fever vaccination. These receptors originate from a man between 18 and 29 years old who received the YFV17D yellow fever vaccine. CDR3s include the opening cysteine and the closing phenylalanine or tryptophan. The D gene is left open where the match is weak. The size entry is marked missing in some rows and otherwise reads once, few, many or a size class.

D,V,size,length,J,DNA,CDR3
NA,TRBV4-1,many,12,TRBJ2-2,TGCGCCAGCAGCCTCGGGGGCGTAGAGCTGTTTTTT,CASSLGGVELFF
NA,TRBV7-6,NA,15,TRBJ1-1,TGTGCCAGCAGCGGACCGCGTGGGGTGGTTGCTGAAGCTTTCTTT,CASSGPRGVVAEAFF
TRBD1,TRBV4-2,few,14,TRBJ2-7,TGTGCCAGCAGCCTACTCCGGACAGGCGGGGAGCAGTACTTC,CASSLLRTGGEQYF
NA,TRBV27,many,15,TRBJ1-1,TGTGCCAGCAGTCTACATGGGGGGCCCGGCACTGAAGCTTTCTTT,CASSLHGGPGTEAFF
TRBD2,TRBV4-1,many,16,TRBJ2-5,TGCGCCAGCAGCCATCACTCGACTAGCGGGGAAGAGACCCAGTACTTC,CASSHHSTSGEETQYF
NA,TRBV7-9,many,16,TRBJ2-1,TGTGCCAGCAGCCGCGGAAGGGGGGCTTATTACAATGAGCAGTTCTTC,CASSRGRGAYYNEQFF
TRBD2,TRBV27,few,13,TRBJ2-7,TGTGCCAGCAGTGCGGGGGGGGGTGACGAGCAGTACTTC,CASSAGGGDEQYF
NA,TRBV30,many,11,TRBJ2-1,TGTGCCTGGAGTGTAAGGGGGGCCGCGTTCTTC,CAWSVRGAAFF
NA,TRBV7-8,many,17,TRBJ2-4,TGTGCCAGCAGCTTAGATACAGGGTTAGCAGCCAAAAACATTCAGTACTTC,CASSLDTGLAAKNIQYF
TRBD2,TRBV7-9,many,15,TRBJ2-7,TGTGCCAGCAGCCCTACCGGGGGGGCCGCCTACGAGCAGTACTTC,CASSPTGGAAYEQYF